The 8 T cell receptor beta chains below all came from one sample that was sequenced in a study of blood T cells in healthy people across ages. With a J-beta primer mix and a sample-barcoded 5' primer, a second PCR ran about 7 to 12 cycles. TCRdb re-derived calls from the 5' RACE reads in MiXCR, one entry per CDR3 protein. The repertoire holds around 1,600,000 distinct CDR3 sequences, less than 45% seen once, with less than 5% in the top ten. Sequencing used blood. These receptor sequences come from a woman between 18 and 30 years old in good health.

The chain joins TRBV14 to TRBJ2-3, with TRBD2 as a possible D gene (6 bases). This CDR3 has 16 amino acids. CDR1 and CDR2 from the germline V gene are SGHDN and FVKESK. Trimming cost V 3 bases and J 2 bases, with 15 bases left between them. In DNA, the CDR3 is TGTGCCAGCAGCCAGTTGGCCCGGCGGGACACAGATACGCAGTATTTT. Its protein is CASSQLARRDTDTQYF.

The chain combines TRBV5-1 with TRBJ2-5; D not resolved. The CDR3 runs to 12 residues. Trimming took off 5 bases at V and 3 bases at J, with 8 bases between the two ends. Germline values: CDR1 SGHRS, CDR2 YFSETQ. CDR3 in amino acids: CASSYLKETQYF. In DNA form, the CDR3 reads TGCGCCAGCAGTTACCTGAAAGAGACCCAGTACTTC.

This clonotype was counted only a few times. The DNA for the CDR3 is TGCGCCAGCAGCCAAGACTGGCCCCTCTCCTACGAGCAGTACTTC. Its protein is CASSQDWPLSYEQYF. The chain recombines TRBV4-1 with TRBJ2-7; no firm D call. This CDR3 comprises 15 residues. V lost 0 bases and J 0 bases, leaving 9 bases between the germline ends. The germline V gene encodes CDR1 MGHRA and CDR2 YSYEKL.

CDR3 sequence (DNA): TGTGCCAGCAGCGGGGACAGTGCCTACGAGCAGTACTTC. Protein sequence: CASSGDSAYEQYF. The chain uses TRBV9 and TRBJ2-7; TRBD1 agrees at 7 bases. Germline CDR1 SGDLS, CDR2 YYNGEE. V lost 3 bases and J lost 2; bases outside the gene matches: 2. The CDR3 is 13 amino acids.

In its sample, this clonotype was seen once. The chain links TRBV9 to TRBJ1-5, with TRBD1 as a possible D gene (5 bases). Germline CDR1 reads SGDLS; CDR2 reads YYNGEE. The CDR3 runs to 14 residues. Trimming removed 3 bases at V and 5 bases at J, with 12 bases between. CDR3 protein: CASSASDTYQPQHF. The CDR3 DNA reads as TGTGCCAGCAGCGCCTCGGACACTTATCAGCCCCAGCATTTT.

Remarks on this clonotype: This sequence may be a read error, since a much larger clone differs from it by one base. The rearrangement joins TRBV29-1 to TRBJ2-3; the D is unclear. V was cut by 7 bases and J by 3 bases, with 17 bases left in between. The CDR3 covers 14 residues. Germline-derived CDR1 and CDR2 are SQVTM and ANQGSEA. The chain's CDR3 is CSAEVLVGTDTQYF. The DNA for the CDR3 is TGCAGCGCCGAAGTCCTAGTGGGAACAGATACGCAGTATTTT.

The chain has TRBV28 and TRBJ2-5; D might be TRBD1 (5 bases). Germline V lookup: CDR1 MDHEN, CDR2 SYDVKM. V lost 3 bases and J 2 bases, leaving 13 bases between the germline ends. The CDR3 runs to 15 residues. DNA for the CDR3: TGTGCCAGCAGTTTTCCCCGTCAGGGACAAGAGACCCAGTACTTC. It translates to CASSFPRQGQETQYF.

This clonotype turned up a few times. The chain is built from TRBV27 and TRBJ2-3, with D unclear. This CDR3 is 15 amino acids long. V lost 1 base and J lost 3, with 11 bases in between. CDR1 and CDR2 (germline): MNHEY, SMNVEV (reference sequence). CDR3: CASSLYDAATDTQYF. The CDR3 DNA sequence: TGTGCCAGCAGTTTATACGACGCGGCAACAGATACGCAGTATTTT.